Listed below are T cell receptor beta chains from one sample, sequenced in a study of PD-1 blockade in classical Hodgkin lymphoma. Using immunoSEQ multiplex PCR, the repertoire was profiled, and TCRdb retains in-frame clones only, with some absent. The sample consists of some 86,000 clones, 90% of them appearing once. This specimen consisted of peripheral blood mononuclear cells (PBMCs), obtained before the fourth cycle of nivolumab. Source of these receptors: a human donor with classical Hodgkin lymphoma. The CDR3 runs from the conserved cysteine through the conserved F or W. The order of the fields is D gene, clone size, J gene, V gene, CDR3 protein, CDR3 DNA. D genes are given only for firm matches. Only part of the rows carry a size: once, few, many, or a class if the clone is expanded.

>NA|once|TRBJ2-3|TRBV29-1
CSVETGISTDTQYF
TGCAGCGTCGAAACAGGAATCAGCACAGATACGCAGTATTTT
>NA|NA|TRBJ1-2|TRBV4-3
CASSQDRPAYGYTF
TGCGCCAGCAGCCAAGATCGGCCTGCCTATGGCTACACCTTC
>NA|NA|TRBJ2-3|TRBV7-2
CASSLVGGASTDTQYF
TGTGCCAGCAGCTTAGTCGGCGGGGCATCCACAGATACGCAGTATTTT
>NA|NA|TRBJ2-7|TRBV7-2
CASSLVVRNEQYF
TGTGCCAGCAGCTTAGTAGTCAGGAACGAGCAGTACTTC
>NA|once|TRBJ2-7|TRBV19
CASSFGVSYEQYF
TGTGCCAGTAGTTTCGGAGTATCCTACGAGCAGTACTTC
>NA|NA|TRBJ2-1|TRBV11-3
CASSLGSNEQFF
TGTGCCAGCAGCTTAGGATCCAATGAGCAGTTCTTC
>NA|NA|TRBJ2-7|TRBV5-5
CASSPLGGESYEQYF
TGTGCCAGCAGCCCACTAGGGGGGGAATCCTACGAGCAGTACTTC
>TRBD1|NA|TRBJ1-1|TRBV10-3
CAISETSGGVLDTEAFF
TGTGCCATCAGTGAGACCTCAGGGGGCGTCCTGGACACTGAAGCTTTCTTT
>TRBD1|NA|TRBJ2-3|TRBV10-3
CASRRDRGQDTQYF
TGTGCCAGCCGCCGGGACAGGGGGCAAGATACGCAGTATTTT
>TRBD1|NA|TRBJ1-1|TRBV6-5
CASSLTGGRAEAFF
TGTGCCAGCAGCTTAACAGGGGGCAGAGCTGAAGCTTTCTTT
>NA|NA|TRBJ1-4|TRBV9
CASSVEGGLNEKLFF
TGTGCCAGCAGCGTAGAGGGGGGACTTAATGAAAAACTGTTTTTT
>NA|NA|TRBJ1-3|TRBV28
CASSRRESSGNTIYF
TGTGCCAGCAGTCGACGGGAGAGCTCTGGAAACACCATATATTTT
>NA|NA|TRBJ1-1|TRBV2
CASSAQGSDTEAFF
TGTGCCAGCAGTGCGCAGGGGAGCGACACTGAAGCTTTCTTT
>TRBD1|NA|TRBJ2-5|TRBV4-1
CASSHLTGTGGETQYF
TGCGCCAGCAGCCATCTAACCGGGACAGGCGGGGAGACCCAGTACTTC
>NA|NA|TRBJ1-2|TRBV15
CATSRDLARGYGGYTF
TGTGCCACCAGCAGAGATTTGGCCAGGGGCTATGGGGGCTACACCTTC
>NA|NA|TRBJ2-2|TRBV18
CASSRGTYTGELFF
TGTGCCAGCTCACGGGGGACATATACCGGGGAGCTGTTTTTT
>NA|NA|TRBJ1-1|TRBV6-5
CASSWGGTEAFF
TGTGCCAGCAGTTGGGGGGGGACTGAAGCTTTCTTT
>NA|NA|TRBJ1-1|TRBV19
CASSAGGRAKRAFF
TGTGCCAGTAGTGCGGGAGGGAGGGCCAAACGCGCTTTCTTT
>NA|NA|TRBJ2-7|TRBV19
CASTADFVSYEQYF
TGTGCCAGTACAGCCGATTTTGTCTCCTACGAGCAGTACTTC
>NA|NA|TRBJ2-2|TRBV11-2
CASSLLPWERPYTGELFF
TGTGCCAGCAGCCTCCTTCCGTGGGAACGACCCTACACCGGGGAGCTGTTTTTT
>NA|NA|TRBJ1-1|TRBV7-9
CASSPEGVYDKAFF
TGTGCCAGCAGCCCGGAGGGTGTCTATGATAAGGCTTTCTTT
>NA|NA|TRBJ1-3|TRBV30
CAWGGSSGNTIYF
TGTGCCTGGGGGGGTAGCTCTGGAAACACCATATATTTT
>NA|NA|TRBJ2-7|TRBV21-1
CASSPDCRDSYSYEQYF
TGTGCCAGCAGCCCTGACTGCCGGGACAGTTATTCCTACGAGCAGTACTTC
>NA|NA|TRBJ2-2|TRBV28
CALRESNTGELFF
TGTGCCCTCAGGGAGTCGAACACCGGGGAGCTGTTTTTT
>TRBD1|NA|TRBJ2-7|TRBV5-1
CASSLAGTEEQYF
TGCGCCAGCAGCTTGGCCGGGACAGAAGAGCAGTACTTC
>NA|NA|TRBJ2-3|TRBV7-2
CASSLVGGTDTQYF
TGTGCCAGCAGCTTAGTGGGGGGCACAGATACGCAGTATTTT
>TRBD1|once|TRBJ1-3|TRBV7-9
CASSWTGDARSGNTIYF
TGTGCCAGCAGCTGGACAGGTGACGCTCGCTCTGGAAACACCATATATTTT
>TRBD2|NA|TRBJ2-1|TRBV6-5
CASSYRGGSVYEQFF
TGTGCCAGCAGTTACCGCGGGGGATCGGTGTATGAGCAGTTCTTC
>NA|NA|TRBJ2-7|TRBV7-9
CASSLAHTPYEQYF
TGTGCCAGCAGCTTAGCTCACACCCCCTACGAGCAGTACTTC
>NA|once|TRBJ1-1|TRBV6-1
CASIMTANTEAFF
TGTGCCAGCATTATGACAGCGAACACTGAAGCTTTCTTT
>NA|NA|TRBJ2-6|TRBV12-2
CASRTQPSTQSRANVLTF
TGTGCAAGTCGCACTCAACCCTCCACACAAAGTCGGGCCAACGTCCTGACTTTC
>TRBD2|NA|TRBJ2-1|TRBV4-3
CASSQASTSGGWNYYNEQFF
TGCGCCAGCAGCCAAGCTTCCACTAGCGGGGGCTGGAACTACTACAATGAGCAGTTCTTC
>TRBD2|few|TRBJ2-2|TRBV7-7
CASSLGLYNTGELFF
TGTGCCAGCAGCTTGGGACTATATAACACCGGGGAGCTGTTTTTT
>NA|NA|TRBJ1-4|TRBV9
CASSVDRGATNEKLFF
TGTGCCAGCAGCGTAGACAGAGGCGCAACTAATGAAAAACTGTTTTTT
>NA|NA|TRBJ1-1|TRBV15
CATSREGNTEAFF
TGTGCCACCAGCAGAGAGGGGAACACTGAAGCTTTCTTT
>TRBD2|NA|TRBJ2-3|TRBV10-1
CASTRTSGGSDTQYF
TGCGCCAGCACGCGGACTAGCGGGGGCTCAGATACGCAGTATTTT
>TRBD1|NA|TRBJ1-1|TRBV6-5
CASSYQRTGNTEAFF
TGTGCCAGCAGTTACCAACGGACAGGAAACACTGAAGCTTTCTTT
>NA|NA|TRBJ1-5|TRBV15
CATSSFNSNQPQHF
TGTGCCACCAGTTCCTTCAATAGCAATCAGCCCCAGCATTTT
>TRBD2|NA|TRBJ2-1|TRBV7-3
CASSLLAGVNNEQFF
TGTGCCAGCAGTCTTCTAGCGGGGGTCAACAATGAGCAGTTCTTC
>TRBD1|NA|TRBJ2-4|TRBV6-4
CASSETGKNIQYF
TGTGCCAGCAGTGAGACAGGGAAAAACATTCAGTACTTC
>NA|NA|TRBJ1-2|TRBV10-3
CAISESWASYYGYTF
TGTGCCATCAGTGAGTCCTGGGCAAGTTACTATGGCTACACCTTC
>NA|NA|TRBJ1-2|TRBV5-1
CASSLGSADYGYTF
TGCGCCAGCAGCTTGGGATCGGCGGACTATGGCTACACCTTC
>NA|NA|TRBJ2-7|TRBV7-2
CASNLGLRSYEQYF
TGTGCCAGCAATCTCGGACTACGATCCTACGAGCAGTACTTC
>NA|NA|TRBJ2-7|TRBV5-5
CASSLGSGEQYF
TGTGCCAGCAGCTTGGGGTCGGGCGAGCAGTACTTC
>NA|NA|TRBJ2-2|TRBV7-9
CASSSGGSTGELFF
TGTGCCAGCAGCTCTGGAGGGTCCACCGGGGAGCTGTTTTTT
>NA|NA|TRBJ1-1|TRBV5-4
CASSLAVGYEAFF
TGTGCCAGCAGCTTGGCCGTGGGATATGAAGCTTTCTTT
>TRBD2|NA|TRBJ2-7|TRBV30
CACTQTSGGVVF
TGTGCCTGTACGCAGACTAGCGGGGGTGTAGTCTTC
>NA|NA|TRBJ1-1|TRBV9
CASSAVSGRNTEAFF
TGTGCCAGCAGCGCAGTCTCGGGCAGGAACACTGAAGCTTTCTTT
>NA|few|TRBJ1-1|TRBV6-6
CATTNTEAFF
TGTGCCACAACCAATACTGAAGCTTTCTTT
>TRBD2|NA|TRBJ2-1|TRBV5-1
CASSKRLAASYNEQFF
TGCGCCAGCAGCAAAAGACTAGCGGCCAGCTACAATGAGCAGTTCTTC
>TRBD2|NA|TRBJ2-1|TRBV6-5
CASSLGTSIDEQFF
TGTGCCAGCAGTCTTGGGACTAGCATCGATGAGCAGTTCTTC
>NA|NA|TRBJ1-6|TRBV30
CALAPTWGNSPLHF
TGTGCCTTGGCCCCGACTTGGGGTAATTCACCCCTCCACTTT
>NA|medium-sized|TRBJ1-1|TRBV7-9
CASSLQAEAFF
TGTGCCAGCAGCCTACAAGCTGAAGCTTTCTTT
>NA|NA|TRBJ1-5|TRBV30
CAWSVGGQPQHF
TGTGCCTGGAGTGTGGGTGGTCAGCCCCAGCATTTT
>TRBD2|NA|TRBJ2-7|TRBV25-1
CASSAAAGGITYEQYF
TGTGCCAGCAGTGCCGCGGCGGGGGGCATAACCTACGAGCAGTACTTC
>NA|NA|TRBJ2-2|TRBV7-9
CASGIRGGELFF
TGTGCCAGCGGGATTAGGGGCGGGGAGCTGTTTTTT
>NA|NA|TRBJ2-2|TRBV9
CASSAPRTGELFF
TGTGCCAGCAGCGCCCCCAGGACCGGGGAGCTGTTTTTT